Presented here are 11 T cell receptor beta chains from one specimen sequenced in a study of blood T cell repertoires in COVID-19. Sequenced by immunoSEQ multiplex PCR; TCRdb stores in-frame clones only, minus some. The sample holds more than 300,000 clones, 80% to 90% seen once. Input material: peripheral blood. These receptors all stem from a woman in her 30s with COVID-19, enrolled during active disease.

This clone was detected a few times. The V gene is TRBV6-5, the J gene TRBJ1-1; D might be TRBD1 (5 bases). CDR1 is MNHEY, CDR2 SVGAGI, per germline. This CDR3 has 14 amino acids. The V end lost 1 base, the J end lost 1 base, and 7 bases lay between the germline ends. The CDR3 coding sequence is TGTGCCAGCAGTTACTGGGGGGAGAACACTGAAGCTTTCTTT. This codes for CASSYWGENTEAFF.

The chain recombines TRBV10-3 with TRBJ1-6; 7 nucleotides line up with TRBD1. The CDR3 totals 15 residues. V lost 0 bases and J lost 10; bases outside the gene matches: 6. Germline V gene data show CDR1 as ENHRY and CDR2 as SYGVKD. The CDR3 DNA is TGTGCCATCAGTGAGTCGCACAGGGGAAGATCACCCCTCCACTTT. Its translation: CAISESHRGRSPLHF.

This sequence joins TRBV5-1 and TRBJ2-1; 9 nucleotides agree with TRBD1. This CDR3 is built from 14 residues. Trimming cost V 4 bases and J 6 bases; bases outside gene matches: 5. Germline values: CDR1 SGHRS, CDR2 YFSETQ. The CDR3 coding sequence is TGCGCCAGCAGCCGAATACAGGGGGCCAATGAGCAGTTCTTC. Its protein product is CASSRIQGANEQFF.

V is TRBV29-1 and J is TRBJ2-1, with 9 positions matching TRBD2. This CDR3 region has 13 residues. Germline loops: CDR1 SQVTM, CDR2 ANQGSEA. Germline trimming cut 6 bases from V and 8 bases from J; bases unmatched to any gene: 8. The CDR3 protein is CSVLGLAGYEQFF. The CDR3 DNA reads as TGCAGCGTGCTGGGACTAGCTGGATATGAGCAGTTCTTC.

CDR3 DNA sequence: TGCGCCAGCGGGCAGGGGGCTGATATTGGCGAGCAGTACTTC. It specifies CASGQGADIGEQYF. This chain links TRBV5-1 with TRBJ2-7; 8 positions agree with TRBD1. With 7 bases clipped from V and 6 bases from J, the junction kept 12 bases outside the gene matches. Germline V lookup: CDR1 SGHRS, CDR2 YFSETQ. The CDR3 is 14 residues long.

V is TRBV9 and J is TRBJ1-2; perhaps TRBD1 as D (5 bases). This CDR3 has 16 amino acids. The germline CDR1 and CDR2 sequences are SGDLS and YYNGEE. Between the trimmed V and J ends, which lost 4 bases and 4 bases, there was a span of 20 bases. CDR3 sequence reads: CASSPSGRGVSYGYTF. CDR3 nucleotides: TGTGCCAGCAGCCCCAGTGGGCGGGGGGTAAGCTATGGCTACACCTTC. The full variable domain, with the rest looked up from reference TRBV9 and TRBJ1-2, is DSGVTQTPKHLITATGQRVTLRCSPRSGDLSVYWYQQSLDQGLQFLIQYYNGEERAKGNILERFSAQQFPDLHSELNLSSLELGDSALYFCASSPSGRGVSYGYTFGSGTRLTVV.

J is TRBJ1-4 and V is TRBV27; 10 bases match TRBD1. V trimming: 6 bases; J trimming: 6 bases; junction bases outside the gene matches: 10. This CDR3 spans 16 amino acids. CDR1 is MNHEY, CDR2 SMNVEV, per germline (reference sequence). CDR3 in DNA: TGTGCCAGCAGCCCCAACTCAGACAGGGGGCATGAAAAACTGTTTTTT. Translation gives CASSPNSDRGHEKLFF.

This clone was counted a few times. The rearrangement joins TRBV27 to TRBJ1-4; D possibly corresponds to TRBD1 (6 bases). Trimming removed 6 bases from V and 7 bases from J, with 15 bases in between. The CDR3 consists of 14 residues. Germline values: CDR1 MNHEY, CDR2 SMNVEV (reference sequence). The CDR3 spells CASSNGGQGEKLFF. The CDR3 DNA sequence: TGTGCCAGCAGCAACGGGGGGCAGGGTGAAAAACTGTTTTTT.

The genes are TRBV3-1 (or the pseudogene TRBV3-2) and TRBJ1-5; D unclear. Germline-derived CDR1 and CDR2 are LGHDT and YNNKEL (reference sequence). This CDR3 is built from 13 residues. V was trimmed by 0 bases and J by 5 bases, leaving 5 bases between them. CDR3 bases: TGTGCCAGCAGCCAAGACCCTTATCAGCCCCAGCATTTT. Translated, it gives CASSQDPYQPQHF.

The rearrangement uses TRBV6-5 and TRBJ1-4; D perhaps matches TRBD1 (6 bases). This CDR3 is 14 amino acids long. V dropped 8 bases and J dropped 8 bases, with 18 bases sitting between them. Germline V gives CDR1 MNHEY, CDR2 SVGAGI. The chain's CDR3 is CASRLGGLYEKLFF. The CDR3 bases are TGTGCCAGCCGCCTCGGGGGGCTCTACGAAAAACTGTTTTTT.

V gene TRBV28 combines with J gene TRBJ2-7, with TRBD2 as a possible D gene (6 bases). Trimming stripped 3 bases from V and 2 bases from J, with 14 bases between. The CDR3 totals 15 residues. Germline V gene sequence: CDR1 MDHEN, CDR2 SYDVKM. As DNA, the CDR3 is TGTGCCAGCAGTTTTTCGAGCGGGCTGGCCTACGAGCAGTACTTC. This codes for CASSFSSGLAYEQYF.